One and the same sample provided the 20 T cell receptor beta chains below, sequenced in a study of T cell repertoires in cytomegalovirus infection. TCRdb fed the reads into MiXCR, producing one record per CDR3 protein. The table records about 20,000 distinct CDR3 sequences, around 43% of them present only once. For these receptors, no antigen is known. The sample here was CD8+ T cells from cultured PBMCs, taken from culture after CMV antigen stimulation. Source of these receptors: a human donor in good health (CMV status not recorded). Some clones in this sample may be carry-over from other donors' samples.

This clonotype was counted a few times. The CDR3 DNA follows: TGTGCCAGCAGCTTACTCGGGGAAGATGACTATGGCTACACCTTC. The encoded protein is CASSLLGEDDYGYTF. The chain employs TRBV7-6 and TRBJ1-2; D not certain. CDR1 and CDR2 (germline): SGHVS, FNYEAQ. Trimming removed 2 bases at V and 3 bases at J, with 13 bases between. This CDR3 is built from 15 residues. Full variable domain (outside the CDR3, taken from reference TRBV7-6 and TRBJ1-2): GAGVSQSPRYKVTKRGQDVALRCDPISGHVSLYWYRQALGQGPEFLTYFNYEAQQDKSGLPNDRFSAERPEGSISTLTIQRTEQRDSAMYRCASSLLGEDDYGYTFGSGTRLTVV.

This clonotype was detected ten times or more. J is TRBJ2-7 and V is TRBV7-2, with 10 nucleotides matching TRBD2. This CDR3 region has 15 residues. The germline V gene has CDR1 SGHTA and CDR2 FQGNSA. V lost 2 bases, J lost 5 bases, and 6 bases stayed unmatched. CDR3 DNA sequence: TGTGCCAGCAGCTTATGGGCTAGCGGGGGCCACGAGCAGTACTTC. Translated, it gives CASSLWASGGHEQYF.

About this clonotype: Germline and junction disagree at one end, which may indicate a read error. The V and J genes are TRBV12-3 or TRBV12-4 and TRBJ2-7; 9 nucleotides align to TRBD1. This CDR3 spans 15 amino acids. Written as DNA, the CDR3 is TGTGTCAGCAGTCCCGGGACAGGGTCGTCCTACGAGCAGTACTTC. Amino acids: CVSSPGTGSSYEQYF.

The rearrangement uses TRBV6-1 and TRBJ2-1; 10 nucleotides line up with TRBD2. J lost 4 bases, V lost 2 bases, and 2 bases had no gene match. The CDR3 is 15 amino acids. The germline V gene has CDR1 MNHNS and CDR2 SASEGT. DNA for the CDR3: TGTGCCAGCAGTGAACTAGCGGGAGCATACAATGAGCAGTTCTTC. Translated, it gives CASSELAGAYNEQFF.

The chain recombines TRBV7-9 with TRBJ2-7; TRBD1 matches at 8 bases. CDR3 length: 18 residues. Germline-derived CDR1 and CDR2 are SEHNR and FQNEAQ (reference sequence). The junction had 18 bases not matched to a gene; V was cut back by 8 bases and J by 0 bases. CDR3 region: CASGTGTGIKSGSYEQYF. CDR3 DNA: TGTGCCAGCGGAACCGGGACAGGCATAAAGTCGGGCTCCTACGAGCAGTACTTC.

This clonotype showed up many times. This chain joins TRBV7-8 and TRBJ1-2; D possibly corresponds to TRBD1 (6 bases). Deletions cut 1 base from V and 7 bases from J, with 19 bases between. The germline CDR1 and CDR2 sequences are SGHVS and FQNEAQ. The CDR3 length is 16 residues. The CDR3 protein is CASSLEEAGTTLGYTF. The DNA of the CDR3 is TGTGCCAGCAGCTTAGAAGAAGCGGGGACAACTCTTGGCTACACCTTC.

This sequence joins TRBV7-2 and TRBJ2-5; D not certain. The CDR3 is 13 residues long. CDR1 SGHTA and CDR2 FQGNSA come from the germline V gene. Trimming pared 2 bases from V and 6 bases from J, leaving 10 bases between. CDR3 nucleotides: TGTGCCAGCAGCTTATCCCTGGGAAAGACCCAGTACTTC. As protein: CASSLSLGKTQYF.

This clonotype was observed a few times. The chain combines TRBV9 with TRBJ2-5; D gene unclear. The CDR3 runs 15 residues. Trimming took off 0 bases at V and 7 bases at J, with 16 bases between the two ends. In germline, CDR1 is SGDLS, CDR2 YYNGEE. The CDR3 bases are TGTGCCAGCAGCGTAGGAGCAGGCCCTGAATTGACCCAGTACTTC. It yields the protein CASSVGAGPELTQYF.

The V call is TRBV2, the J call TRBJ1-1, with D hard to call. In germline, CDR1 is SNHLY, CDR2 FYNNEI. V lost 6 bases and J 1 base, leaving 12 bases between the germline ends. The CDR3 loop spans 14 amino acids. The CDR3 coding sequence is TGTGCCAGCAGATATACCGGAGGGAACACTGAAGCTTTCTTT. This sequence encodes CASRYTGGNTEAFF.

The genes are TRBV7-8 and TRBJ2-1; D call uncertain. This CDR3 comprises 14 residues. Germline values: CDR1 SGHVS, CDR2 FQNEAQ. Trimming pared 1 base from V and 5 bases from J, leaving 9 bases between. In nucleotides, the CDR3 is TGTGCCAGCAGCTTAGTTGACGGAGACAATGAGCAGTTCTTC. The encoded protein is CASSLVDGDNEQFF.

The rearrangement uses TRBV20-1 and TRBJ1-3; a weak D match, TRBD1 (5 bases). The CDR3 loop spans 20 amino acids. The V and J ends lost 1 base and 2 bases respectively, with 27 bases between them. In germline, CDR1 is DFQATT, CDR2 SNEGSKA (reference sequence). CDR3 nucleotide sequence: TGCAGTGCTAGAGGTGGGGCAGGGCCCGATCCAAGATTCACTGGAAACACCATATATTTT. Translating it yields CSARGGAGPDPRFTGNTIYF.

This clonotype has more than one count but fewer than ten. This chain connects TRBV7-2 to TRBJ2-1; D is unclear. CDR3 length: 13 residues. V was cut by 4 bases and J by 1 base, with 5 bases left in between. CDR1 is SGHTA, CDR2 FQGNSA, per germline. The CDR3 here is CASSSLSYNEQFF. CDR3 sequence (DNA): TGTGCCAGCAGCTCCCTTTCCTACAATGAGCAGTTCTTC.

This chain connects TRBV6-8 to TRBJ2-7, with TRBD1 matching 7 bases. CDR1 MNHGY and CDR2 SAAAGT come from the germline V gene. CDR3 length: 15 amino acids. The V gene end was trimmed by 5 bases and the J gene end by 1 base; junction bases not matched to a gene: 8. CDR3 bases: TGTGCCAGCAGTGCATGGGACAGTGGATCCTACGAGCAGTACTTC. Translating gives CASSAWDSGSYEQYF.

This clonotype was observed at least ten times. The chain couples TRBV7-8 to TRBJ1-1, with 7 bases lining up with TRBD1. This CDR3 region has 16 residues. J gave up 1 base and V 7 bases, and 12 bases lay outside the gene matches. Germline V gene sequence: CDR1 SGHVS, CDR2 FQNEAQ. The DNA of the CDR3 is TGTGCCAGCATCACATCTTCGGGACAGAGGAACACTGAAGCTTTCTTT. Translating it yields CASITSSGQRNTEAFF.

Only a few counts were recorded for this clonotype. This sequence joins TRBV19 and TRBJ1-5; no definite D call. This CDR3 has 14 amino acids. Between the trimmed V and J ends, which lost 6 bases and 4 bases, there was a span of 13 bases. Per germline, CDR1 LNHDA and CDR2 SQIVND (reference sequence). Here the CDR3 DNA reads TGTGCCAGTAGACTCCCTGAAGCGAATCAGCCCCAGCATTTT. It specifies CASRLPEANQPQHF.

This clonotype was detected many times. The CDR3 protein is CASSLWGIPRETQYF. The CDR3 nucleotides are TGTGCCAGCAGCTTGTGGGGGATCCCAAGAGAGACCCAGTACTTC. The chain links TRBV5-5 to TRBJ2-5; D may match TRBD1 or TRBD2 (5 bases each). Trimming left V 1 base short and J 4 bases short, with 14 bases between. Germline loops: CDR1 SGHKS, CDR2 YYEKEE (reference sequence). The CDR3 covers 15 residues.

This clonotype has ten or more counts. This chain uses TRBV10-3 with TRBJ2-3; 7 nucleotides agree with TRBD2. Looked up from germline, CDR1 is ENHRY and CDR2 is SYGVKD. The CDR3 covers 16 residues. V dropped 0 bases and J dropped 5; count of bases not matched to a gene: 8. The CDR3 DNA is TGTGCCATCAGTGAGTCTGAGGGAGGGCCCAGAGATACGCAGTATTTT. Translated: CAISESEGGPRDTQYF.

The chain combines TRBV19 with TRBJ1-1, with 10 positions matching TRBD1. The V gene's germline CDR1 is LNHDA and CDR2 SQIVND (reference sequence). V trimming: 7 bases; J trimming: 3 bases; junction bases outside the gene matches: 8. The CDR3 spans 15 residues. The DNA for the CDR3 is TGTGCCAGTACCGCCGACAGGGGGCTTGACACTGAAGCTTTCTTT. Its translation: CASTADRGLDTEAFF.

This chain connects TRBV27 to TRBJ2-2; TRBD1 matches 9 bases. With 6 bases clipped from V and 7 bases from J, the junction kept 15 bases outside the gene matches. In germline, CDR1 is MNHEY, CDR2 SMNVEV (reference sequence). The CDR3 covers 17 residues. As DNA, the CDR3 is TGTGCCAGCAGCCCTCGGACAGGGGCTCTCAGTATCGGGGAGCTGTTTTTT. It codes for CASSPRTGALSIGELFF.

The chain has TRBV19 and TRBJ1-1; no clear D gene. Trimming removed 7 bases from V and 0 bases from J, with 6 bases in between. Per germline, CDR1 LNHDA and CDR2 SQIVND (reference sequence). The CDR3 is 12 amino acids. The CDR3 here is CASTPLNTEAFF. The CDR3 DNA follows: TGTGCCAGTACCCCGCTGAACACTGAAGCTTTCTTT.